This T cell receptor beta chain originates from a study of blood T cell repertoires in COVID-19 (dated by TCRdb to the early 2020s). Turning to the overall study: Collaborator samples came from the United States, Italy and Spain and covered acute and convalescent phases of COVID-19. The material from the prospective study consisted of cDNA or gDNA derived from T cells, B-cell-depleted T cells, or PBMCs. Subjects who had been exposed to COVID-19, were actively infected with it, or had recovered from it provided the deeply sampled blood TCRbeta repertoires that made up the dataset. The repertoires were released in a freely available public database meant as a resource for research on the immune response to SARS-CoV-2. Samples were obtained from the ongoing ImmuneRACE study (first 160 participants) and from some 1,300 subjects provided by 6 global collaborators. The sample metadata nearly always contained a de-identified subject ID, COVID-19 status, age in years and sex. Where available, HLA class I and class II types were obtained from metadata supplied by the sample provider rather than from assay-based typing. What the work shows at the level of the full study, not this receptor alone: The amount of clinical and demographic metadata varied by source and participant and was provided uncurated.

The CDR3, cysteine through phenylalanine, is 16 amino acids long. The kept DNA is CDR3 alone, 48 bases in frame from the first base. Trimming takes 2 bases from V and 0 bases from J, and the germline ends sit 11 bases apart. Via the germline V gene, CDR1 is KGHSH and CDR2 LQKENI. In regard to this clone: Its antigen specificity is not known. Base qualities are not recorded, but no much larger clone differs from it by a single base.

Participants in the prospective study were aged roughly 18 to 100 years, lived in some 24 United States geographic areas, and enrolled through a virtual design. To assign participants to cohorts, the prospective study relied on clinical history that participants themselves reported in a screening survey and a study questionnaire. Exposed participants had been in contact with someone with a PCR-confirmed or clinician-diagnosed COVID-19 case within 2 weeks of study entry. In the prospective study, mobile phlebotomists collected whole blood, serum and a nasopharyngeal or oropharyngeal swab from each participant. Participants in the prospective study had the option to provide additional blood draws and questionnaires over a roughly two-month period. Before DNA extraction, prospective study blood samples were shipped either frozen or at room temperature. The immunoSEQ Assay, a bias-controlled multiplex PCR, was used to amplify TCRbeta CDR3 regions from genomic DNA. In the paper's pipeline: The number of nucleated cells in each sample was estimated from the amplification of reference gene primers within the assay. Sequence reads were collapsed and filtered to measure the absolute abundance of every unique TCRbeta CDR3 rearrangement. Productive Simpson clonality was computed per sample as the square root of Simpson's diversity index over productive rearrangements. The immuneACCESS repertoire file appears here via TCRdb, limited to in-frame rearrangements. These files lack a portion of the clones; in checked studies, under half of the deficit traces to unresolved V genes, and the cause of the others is not known. V and J calls and clone size are as listed in that table; D and trimming were resolved from the DNA. The sample yields roughly 250,000 clones; about 90% were counted once. The ten largest clones add up to about 1% of the sample.

The V gene is TRBV18 and the J gene is TRBJ2-4, with TRBD1 perhaps the D gene, on 5 matching bases. The sequencing sample was made of PBMCs or T cells enriched from blood (not recorded which). This sequence originates from a man between 45 and 60 years old who had been exposed to COVID-19. The CDR3 amino acid sequence is: CASSPGRATAKNIQYF. The DNA is as follows: TGTGCCAGCTCACCAGGCAGGGCGACAGCCAAAAACATTCAGTACTTC.